This T cell receptor (beta chain) was sequenced during a study of T cells in localized non-small cell lung cancer. CDR1 and CDR2 from the germline V gene are SNHLY and FYNNEI. The ends were cut back, 2 bases at V and 4 bases at J, with 8 bases in the middle. This CDR3 spans 14 amino acids. Concerning this clone: The antigen remains unidentified.

General study points: Uninvolved adjacent lung showed the highest T cell clonality, exceeding tumor.

Profiling relied on immunoSEQ multiplex PCR, and the TCRdb table lists in-frame clones only, not all of them. This table holds around 29,000 clones, around 80% found once. This clonotype was sampled from a male donor aged 60 or over with stage II squamous cell lung carcinoma. The sample was peripheral blood, taken before any cancer treatment. The chain joins TRBV2 to TRBJ2-2, with a weak D call TRBD2 (6 bases). As DNA, the CDR3 is TGTGCCAGCAGTGAACAGGGAGGCACCGGGGAGCTGTTTTTT. Its protein is CASSEQGGTGELFF. The whole variable domain, remainder taken from reference TRBV2 and TRBJ2-2, is EPEVTQTPSHQVTQMGQEVILRCVPISNHLYFYWYRQILGQKVEFLVSFYNNEISEKSEIFDDQFSVERPDGSNFTLKIRSTKLEDSAMYFCASSEQGGTGELFFGEGSRLTVL.